The 23 T cell receptor beta chains below come from one sample, sequenced in a study of cytomegalovirus exposure and HLA in healthy donors. Sequenced by immunoSEQ multiplex PCR; TCRdb stores in-frame clones only, minus some. The sample has roughly 190,000 clones, more than 75% seen once. What was sequenced was PBMCs. These receptors were obtained from a woman between 18 and 29 years old in good health and CMV-seronegative.

The chain uses TRBV9 and TRBJ2-3, with 10 bases lining up with TRBD1. The CDR3 is 16 amino acids. V shed 4 bases, J shed 2 bases, and the junction held 7 bases outside the gene matches. Germline assignment: CDR1 SGDLS and CDR2 YYNGEE. CDR3 residues: CASSFRGTGVTDTQYF. The CDR3 coding sequence is TGTGCCAGCAGCTTCAGGGGGACAGGGGTCACAGATACGCAGTATTTT.

J is TRBJ2-7 and V is TRBV5-4; tentative D call: TRBD1 (5 bases). V was cut by 0 bases and J by 2 bases, with 15 bases left in between. The CDR3 has 16 amino acids. Germline CDR1 SGHNT, CDR2 YYREEE (reference sequence). CDR3 loop: CASSLGGAGAPYEQYF. The CDR3 nucleotides read TGTGCCAGCAGCTTGGGTGGGGCAGGAGCTCCCTACGAGCAGTACTTC. The full variable domain, its missing parts supplied by reference TRBV5-4 and TRBJ2-7, is ETGVTQSPTHLIKTRGQQVTLRCSSQSGHNTVSWYQQALGQGPQFIFQYYREEENGRGNFPPRFSGLQFPNYSSELNVNALELDDSALYLCASSLGGAGAPYEQYFGPGTRLTVT.

The V and J genes are TRBV21-1 and TRBJ2-3; TRBD1, as called in the table, went unchecked against the DNA. TRBV21-1 has pseudogene status. This CDR3 is 16 amino acids long. CDR3 protein: CASSKARQGIADTQYF. DNA of the CDR3: TGTGCCAGCAGCAAAGCGCGTCAGGGGATCGCAGATACGCAGTATTTT.

The chain couples TRBV4-1 to TRBJ2-1; 10 bases fit TRBD2. CDR1 and CDR2 (germline): MGHRA, YSYEKL. This CDR3 is built from 15 residues. V lost 4 bases and J lost 6; bases outside the gene matches: 6. The CDR3 DNA sequence: TGCGCCAGCAGCCTGGGGCTAGCGGGGGTCAATGAGCAGTTCTTC. This codes for CASSLGLAGVNEQFF.

The chain uses TRBV5-4 and TRBJ2-5; 8 bases map to TRBD1. This CDR3 has 15 residues. The V segment lost 2 bases and the J segment 1 base; nucleotides outside the gene matches: 4. Germline assignment: CDR1 SGHNT and CDR2 YYREEE (reference sequence). CDR3 sequence reads: CASSFPGQAQETQYF. CDR3 sequence (DNA): TGTGCCAGCAGCTTCCCGGGACAGGCCCAAGAGACCCAGTACTTC. The complete variable domain, with remaining parts taken from reference TRBV5-4 and TRBJ2-5, reads ETGVTQSPTHLIKTRGQQVTLRCSSQSGHNTVSWYQQALGQGPQFIFQYYREEENGRGNFPPRFSGLQFPNYSSELNVNALELDDSALYLCASSFPGQAQETQYFGPGTRLLVL.

This chain links TRBV7-2 with TRBJ2-7; no reliable D call. The CDR3 is made up of 17 amino acids. Germline CDR1 is SGHTA and CDR2 is FQGNSA. The germline V and J ends were trimmed by 1 base and 3 bases, with 19 bases remaining between them. CDR3: CASSLGRGAALFYEQYF. Here the CDR3 DNA reads TGTGCCAGCAGCTTAGGTAGAGGAGCAGCCCTCTTCTACGAGCAGTACTTC.

This chain links TRBV25-1 with TRBJ1-3; tentative D call: TRBD1 (5 bases). V dropped 2 bases and J dropped 1 base, with 12 bases sitting between them. The CDR3 is made up of 16 amino acids. CDR1 is MGHDK and CDR2 is SYGVNS in the germline V gene. The CDR3 loop reads CASSEIVGGSGNTIYF. In nucleotides, the CDR3 is TGTGCCAGCAGTGAAATCGTCGGGGGATCTGGAAACACCATATATTTT.

J is TRBJ2-7 and V is TRBV2; no definite D call. Germline values: CDR1 SNHLY, CDR2 FYNNEI. Trimming took off 2 bases at V and 2 bases at J, with 16 bases between the two ends. The CDR3 runs 16 residues. The CDR3 DNA is TGTGCCAGCAGTGAAAAAGGCCGAACAGCAGCCTACGAGCAGTACTTC. Translation: CASSEKGRTAAYEQYF.

The CDR3 nucleotides read TGTGCCAGCAGTGGGTCACCGCGTAGCACAGATACGCAGTATTTT. Translated: CASSGSPRSTDTQYF. V is TRBV25-1 and J is TRBJ2-3; D gene ambiguous. With 4 bases removed from V and 0 bases from J, the gap between germline ends came to 11 bases. The CDR3 is 15 amino acids. From germline, CDR1 is MGHDK and CDR2 SYGVNS.

CDR3 nucleotides: TGTGCCAGCAGCTTAGGTGGCGGGGGGCTTTTGAATGAGCAGTTCTTC. It specifies CASSLGGGGLLNEQFF. This chain uses TRBV7-8 with TRBJ2-1, with TRBD2 matching over 8 bases. Germline CDR1 reads SGHVS; CDR2 reads FQNEAQ. J lost 7 bases, V lost 1 base, and 9 bases had no gene match. CDR3 size: 16 residues. Full variable domain (remainder filled in from reference TRBV7-8 and TRBJ2-1): GAGVSQSPRYKVAKRGQDVALRCDPISGHVSLFWYQQALGQGPEFLTYFQNEAQLDKSGLPSDRFFAERPEGSVSTLKIQRTQQEDSAVYLCASSLGGGGLLNEQFFGPGTRLTVL.

J is TRBJ2-1 and V is TRBV27, with 7 bases matching TRBD1. Germline loops: CDR1 MNHEY, CDR2 SMNVEV (reference sequence). Trimming at V came to 10 bases and at J to 3 bases, leaving 6 bases not matched to a gene. The CDR3 runs 13 residues. The CDR3 DNA follows: TGTGCCACCCGGCCAGGGGGCTACAATGAGCAGTTCTTC. It specifies CATRPGGYNEQFF.

The gene calls are TRBV27 and TRBJ2-2; 9 bases align to TRBD2. With 3 bases clipped from V and 3 bases from J, the junction kept 8 bases outside the gene matches. The CDR3 is 17 amino acids. CDR1 and CDR2 from the germline V gene are MNHEY and SMNVEV (reference sequence). The CDR3 sequence: CASSFRREGRYTGELFF. The CDR3 region has the DNA TGTGCCAGCAGTTTCAGGCGGGAGGGCCGGTACACCGGGGAGCTGTTTTTT.

The chain links TRBV19 to TRBJ1-5; 8 positions agree with TRBD1. The CDR3 is 14 amino acids. Trimming at V came to 7 bases and at J to 2 bases, leaving 4 bases not matched to a gene. Germline V lookup: CDR1 LNHDA, CDR2 SQIVND (reference sequence). In DNA form, the CDR3 reads TGTGCCAGTACACCGACAGGGGGCAATCAGCCCCAGCATTTT. This codes for CASTPTGGNQPQHF.

This clone was seen just once. J is TRBJ2-5 and V is TRBV11-2, with 13 bases aligning to TRBD2. Germline CDR1 is SGHAT and CDR2 is FQNNGV. The CDR3 is 16 residues long. V lost 5 bases and J lost 4; bases outside the gene matches: 7. The CDR3 sequence is CASSPRTSGGIETQYF. The DNA of the CDR3 is TGTGCCAGCAGCCCCCGGACTAGCGGGGGTATAGAGACCCAGTACTTC.

This sequence joins TRBV10-3 and TRBJ2-2; 7 nucleotides agree with TRBD1. J gave up 7 bases and V 6 bases, and 8 bases lay outside the gene matches. The CDR3 is made up of 14 amino acids. The germline gives CDR1 ENHRY, CDR2 SYGVKD. CDR3 DNA sequence: TGTGCCATCAGGGGGGACAGTGGGAGCGGGGAGCTGTTTTTT. Translation gives CAIRGDSGSGELFF.

The rearrangement uses TRBV7-6 and TRBJ1-1, with a weak D call TRBD1 (6 bases). V shed 5 bases and J shed 4 bases, with 11 bases lying between them. This CDR3 is built from 13 residues. Germline CDR1 SGHVS, CDR2 FNYEAQ. CDR3 sequence (DNA): TGTGCCAGCAGCCCGGGGGGGGCCACTGAAGCTTTCTTT. Translated: CASSPGGATEAFF.

V is TRBV10-3 and J is TRBJ2-2; 10 bases agree with TRBD1. CDR3 size: 15 residues. The trim removed 4 bases at V and 4 bases at J, leaving 3 bases unmatched. Looked up from germline, CDR1 is ENHRY and CDR2 is SYGVKD. CDR3 sequence reads: CAISAGTGATGELFF. In DNA form, the CDR3 reads TGTGCCATCAGTGCCGGGACAGGGGCCACCGGGGAGCTGTTTTTT.

The chain carries TRBV29-1 and TRBJ2-2; 9 bases fit TRBD1. The CDR3 totals 15 residues. Germline CDR1 reads SQVTM; CDR2 reads ANQGSEA. V lost 6 bases, J lost 2 bases, and 7 bases stayed unmatched. CDR3 coding DNA: TGCAGCGTAAGACGGGACAGGGAAAACACCGGGGAGCTGTTTTTT. Its translation: CSVRRDRENTGELFF.

The chain links TRBV10-2 to TRBJ1-5; TRBD1 is a possible D gene (6 bases). Trimming removed 2 bases at V and 2 bases at J, with 10 bases between. The CDR3 extends over 15 amino acids. Germline assignment: CDR1 WSHSY and CDR2 SAAADI. CDR3 amino acids: CASSEGQSGNQPQHF. The DNA for the CDR3 is TGCGCCAGCAGTGAGGGACAGTCTGGCAATCAGCCCCAGCATTTT.

V is TRBV30 and J is TRBJ1-1, with D possibly TRBD1 on 6 matching bases. CDR1 is GTSNPN and CDR2 is SVGIG in the germline V gene (reference sequence). The V end lost 5 bases, the J end lost 6 bases, and 13 bases lay between the germline ends. The length of the CDR3 is 12 residues. Here the CDR3 DNA reads TGTGCCTGGCGAGGGGGTGGGTCTGAAGCTTTCTTT. Protein sequence: CAWRGGGSEAFF.

The chain combines TRBV10-3 with TRBJ1-1; TRBD1 might be the D (5 bases). In germline, CDR1 is ENHRY, CDR2 SYGVKD. Trimming left V 3 bases short and J 3 bases short, with 11 bases between. The CDR3 length is 14 residues. The CDR3 region is CAISDQGADTEAFF. The CDR3 DNA is TGTGCCATCAGTGATCAGGGTGCGGACACTGAAGCTTTCTTT.

The chain has TRBV27 and TRBJ2-1; weak D call: TRBD1 (6 bases). The CDR3 runs to 14 residues. CDR1 is MNHEY, CDR2 SMNVEV, per germline (reference sequence). V was clipped by 5 bases and J by 7 bases, with 15 bases between them. In nucleotides, the CDR3 is TGTGCCAGCAGTCCCCACGACAGGTCGAATGAGCAGTTCTTC. This translates into CASSPHDRSNEQFF.

This clone appeared a single time. The rearrangement joins TRBV6-4 to TRBJ2-5; a possible D gene is TRBD1 (5 bases). Looked up from germline, CDR1 is MRHNA and CDR2 is SNTAGT. The V end lost 2 bases, the J end lost 6 bases, and 10 bases lay between the germline ends. The CDR3 is made up of 13 amino acids. CDR3 in amino acids: CASSDRQGQTQYF. The CDR3, as DNA: TGTGCCAGCAGTGACAGGCAGGGCCAGACCCAGTACTTC.